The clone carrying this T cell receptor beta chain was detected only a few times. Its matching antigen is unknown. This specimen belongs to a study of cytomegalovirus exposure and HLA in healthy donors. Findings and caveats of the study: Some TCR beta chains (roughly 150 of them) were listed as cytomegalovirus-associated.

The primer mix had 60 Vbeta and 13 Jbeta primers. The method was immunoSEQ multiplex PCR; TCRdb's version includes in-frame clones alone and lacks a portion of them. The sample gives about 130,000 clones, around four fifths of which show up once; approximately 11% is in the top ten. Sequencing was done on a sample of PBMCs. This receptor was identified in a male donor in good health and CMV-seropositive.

The CDR3 is CASTHRGSPGEKLFF. CDR3 sequence (DNA): TGTGCCAGCACCCACAGGGGAAGCCCGGGGGAAAAACTGTTTTTT. The V and J genes are TRBV9 and TRBJ1-4; 7 bases agree with TRBD1. The CDR3 consists of 15 residues. Trimming took 6 bases from V and 8 from J; bases not matched to a gene: 13. Germline CDR1 reads SGDLS; CDR2 reads YYNGEE.